This T cell receptor (beta chain) derives from a study of monozygotic twins with inflammatory bowel disease. Findings of the study overall: A lone strong IBD-associated signal or clonotype found no support. Among IBD patients, TCRbeta diversity (inverse Simpson) was lower than in healthy co-twins.

Via template switching, UMIs carrying a 6-nucleotide sample barcode were introduced. From its re-call of the 5' RACE reads, TCRdb lists each CDR3 protein once, without DNA. The table lists approximately 330,000 distinct CDR3 sequences. Regarding this clonotype: What it recognizes is unknown.

The CDR3 runs 15 residues. The V gene's germline CDR1 is SGHNT and CDR2 YYREEE (reference sequence). Sequenced sample: blood. The source is a human donor with ulcerative colitis or Crohn's disease, or a healthy co-twin of an affected twin (not recorded which). This chain joins TRBV5-4 and TRBJ1-3; no DNA is available, so the TRBD1 call from TCRdb remains unchecked. The CDR3 protein is CASSLEGTPGNTIYF.